This entry lists 20 T cell receptor beta chains sequenced from one sample in a study of T-cell memory formation after mild COVID-19. TCRdb re-derived calls from the 5' RACE reads in MiXCR, one entry per CDR3 protein. The sample has 190,000 or so distinct CDR3 sequences, about 22% seen once; the top ten hold roughly 23%. The sequenced sample consisted of PBMCs or a T cell subset sorted from them (not recorded which). The receptors come from an adult woman who had mild COVID-19 (a few samples of this study predate the infection). Cell type and time point are not known.

This clonotype was picked up a small number of times. The chain combines TRBV5-1 with TRBJ1-1; D is undetermined. CDR1 and CDR2 from the germline V gene are SGHRS and YFSETQ. V shed 0 bases and J shed 1 base, with 10 bases lying between them. There are 15 residues in the CDR3. The DNA for the CDR3 is TGCGCCAGCAGCTTGGGGGATTTAGGGAACACTGAAGCTTTCTTT. Translated: CASSLGDLGNTEAFF.

The V and J genes are TRBV7-8 and TRBJ2-2, with TRBD2 as a possible D gene (5 bases). V lost 1 base, J lost 0 bases, and 9 bases lay in between. This CDR3 has 16 residues. Germline V gives CDR1 SGHVS, CDR2 FQNEAQ. The CDR3 nucleotides read TGTGCCAGCAGCTTAGTTGCGGGTCCGAACACCGGGGAGCTGTTTTTT. It specifies CASSLVAGPNTGELFF.

This clonotype occurred a few times. The chain has TRBV7-3 and TRBJ2-3; 7 bases fit TRBD2. Germline V gene lookup returns CDR1 SGHTA and CDR2 FQGTGA. The J segment lost 1 base and the V segment lost 4 bases, leaving 17 bases of the junction unmatched. This CDR3 spans 19 amino acids. CDR3 in DNA: TGTGCCAGCAGCTCCGTGGCGGGGGACTCCTCCTTCGGCACAGATACGCAGTATTTT. It is translated as CASSSVAGDSSFGTDTQYF.

The chain couples TRBV5-1 to TRBJ2-7, with 11 bases lining up with TRBD1. The CDR3 is made up of 14 amino acids. CDR1 SGHRS and CDR2 YFSETQ come from the germline V gene. Trimming cost V 3 bases and J 6 bases; bases outside gene matches: 5. DNA for the CDR3: TGCGCCAGCAGCTCGGACAGGGGGCTGGTCGAGCAGTACTTC. Encoded protein: CASSSDRGLVEQYF.

The chain combines TRBV20-1 with TRBJ2-3, with 7 bases aligning to TRBD2. Trimming took 6 bases from V and 3 from J; bases not matched to a gene: 6. Germline CDR1 and CDR2: DFQATT and SNEGSKA (reference sequence). The CDR3 totals 13 residues. The chain's CDR3 is CSAPAGRTDTQYF. The CDR3 bases are TGCAGTGCCCCAGCGGGGCGAACAGATACGCAGTATTTT.

This chain links TRBV3-1 with TRBJ2-3, with 15 bases identical to TRBD2. With 0 bases clipped from V and 4 bases from J, the junction kept 5 bases outside the gene matches. The germline V gene encodes CDR1 LGHDT and CDR2 YNNKEL (reference sequence). The CDR3 is 18 amino acids. The DNA of the CDR3 is TGTGCCAGCAGCCAAGATGGACTAGCGGGGGGGCCTTCAGATACGCAGTATTTT. Its translation is CASSQDGLAGGPSDTQYF.

This rearrangement joins TRBV7-9 to TRBJ1-5, with 12 bases that match TRBD1. The CDR3 is made up of 15 amino acids. From germline, CDR1 is SEHNR and CDR2 FQNEAQ (reference sequence). Unmatched junction bases numbered 5, after V lost 5 bases and J lost 6 bases. The CDR3 reads CASSPGTGGSQPQHF. DNA for the CDR3: TGTGCCAGCAGCCCCGGGACAGGGGGCAGTCAGCCCCAGCATTTT.

The sample holds many counts of this clonotype. The chain uses TRBV29-1 and TRBJ2-1; TRBD2 agrees at 9 bases. The germline V gene encodes CDR1 SQVTM and CDR2 ANQGSEA. The CDR3 runs 15 residues. Trimming removed 7 bases from V and 4 bases from J; junction bases left unmatched: 11. The DNA of the CDR3 is TGCAGCGCCGTGGGGCTAGCGGGGCGATACAATGAGCAGTTCTTC. It codes for CSAVGLAGRYNEQFF.

This clonotype was found once. This CDR3 reads CASSEDWNGETQYF. CDR3 in DNA: TGTGCCAGCAGCGAGGACTGGAACGGCGAGACCCAGTACTTC. V and J are TRBV7-9 and TRBJ2-5; D is perhaps TRBD2 (5 bases). From germline, CDR1 is SEHNR and CDR2 FQNEAQ (reference sequence). The CDR3 covers 14 residues. The V end lost 5 bases, the J end lost 5 bases, and 15 bases lay between the germline ends.

The V call is TRBV5-1, the J call TRBJ1-1; the D gene is possibly TRBD1 (5 bases). V was clipped by 4 bases and J by 2 bases, with 15 bases between them. Germline-derived CDR1 and CDR2 are SGHRS and YFSETQ. CDR3 size: 15 residues. The CDR3 DNA sequence: TGCGCCAGCAGCCCCCTAACAGGAAGCAACACTGAAGCTTTCTTT. As protein: CASSPLTGSNTEAFF. Looking up the rest from reference TRBV5-1 and TRBJ1-1 gives the full variable domain: KAGVTQTPRYLIKTRGQQVTLSCSPISGHRSVSWYQQTPGQGLQFLFEYFSETQRNKGNFPGRFSGRQFSNSRSEMNVSTLELGDSALYLCASSPLTGSNTEAFFGQGTRLTVV.

The chain joins TRBV5-1 to TRBJ2-1, with 10 positions matching TRBD2. The CDR3 sequence is 18 residues long. CDR1 and CDR2 from the germline V gene are SGHRS and YFSETQ. Losses at the gene ends were 4 bases for V and 4 bases for J; bases not matched to a gene: 14. The CDR3 reads CASSPSSGRADQYNEQFF. CDR3 DNA: TGCGCCAGCAGCCCTTCTAGCGGGAGAGCCGATCAGTACAATGAGCAGTTCTTC.

There are a few counts of this clonotype. The CDR3, as DNA: TGTGCCAGCAGCCAGAACGTGGGGCTAGCGGCCGGGGAGCTGTTTTTT. Its protein is CASSQNVGLAAGELFF. The chain combines TRBV3-1 with TRBJ2-2; 7 bases align to TRBD2. The V gene's germline CDR1 is LGHDT and CDR2 YNNKEL (reference sequence). Germline trimming cut 3 bases from V and 6 bases from J; bases unmatched to any gene: 10. This CDR3 has 16 amino acids.

This clonotype has a handful of counts. The chain combines TRBV24-1 with TRBJ1-4; D is perhaps TRBD1 (5 bases). CDR1 is KGHDR and CDR2 is SFDVKD in the germline V gene. The CDR3 is made up of 13 amino acids. The V and J ends lost 4 bases and 13 bases respectively, with 15 bases between them. For the CDR3, the DNA is TGTGCCACCAGTGAAACAACGGGGGGGAGACTGTTTTTT. It translates to CATSETTGGRLFF.

This clonotype was seen a few times. The chain uses TRBV7-9 and TRBJ2-1, with 10 nucleotides matching TRBD1. Germline loops: CDR1 SEHNR, CDR2 FQNEAQ (reference sequence). Unmatched junction bases numbered 5, after V lost 3 bases and J lost 6 bases. CDR3 size: 15 residues. The CDR3: CASSFPGQGINEQFF. The DNA of the CDR3 is TGTGCCAGCAGCTTTCCGGGACAGGGGATCAATGAGCAGTTCTTC. Using reference TRBV7-9 and TRBJ2-1 for the parts outside the CDR3, the full variable domain is DTGVSQNPRHKITKRGQNVTFRCDPISEHNRLYWYRQTLGQGPEFLTYFQNEAQLEKSRLLSDRFSAERPKGSFSTLEIQRTEQGDSAMYLCASSFPGQGINEQFFGPGTRLTVL.

The chain uses TRBV20-1 and TRBJ1-5; 10 nucleotides agree with TRBD1. Looked up from germline, CDR1 is DFQATT and CDR2 is SNEGSKA (reference sequence). Trimming took 3 bases from V and 4 from J; bases not matched to a gene: 9. This CDR3 contains 16 residues. The CDR3 sequence: CSARGQGQALNQPQHF. The CDR3 region has the DNA TGCAGTGCTAGGGGACAGGGGCAGGCCTTGAATCAGCCCCAGCATTTT.

The gene calls are TRBV25-1 and TRBJ2-7; 14 nucleotides agree with TRBD2. This CDR3 is 17 amino acids long. Germline V gene lookup returns CDR1 MGHDK and CDR2 SYGVNS. Trimming removed 2 bases from V and 3 bases from J; junction bases left unmatched: 6. Here the CDR3 reads CASSEATGTSGSYEQYF. CDR3 DNA sequence: TGTGCCAGCAGTGAAGCAACCGGGACTAGCGGGAGCTACGAGCAGTACTTC.

This chain uses TRBV12-3 or TRBV12-4 with TRBJ2-2, with D unresolved. V lost 5 bases and J lost 5, with 24 bases in between. CDR3 length: 18 residues. The CDR3 nucleotides are TGTGCCAGCAGTACCGCCGACACTCGCTTTACCAAGACCGGGGAGCTGTTTTTT. Encoded protein: CASSTADTRFTKTGELFF.

The rearrangement joins TRBV29-1 to TRBJ2-5; a weak D match, TRBD1 (6 bases). Germline CDR1 SQVTM, CDR2 ANQGSEA. V was pared by 3 bases and J by 2 bases, with 10 bases between. The CDR3 spans 13 residues. CDR3: CSVDTGLQETQYF. CDR3 bases: TGCAGCGTTGATACAGGGTTACAAGAGACCCAGTACTTC.

This clonotype was counted a few times. The chain combines TRBV5-1 with TRBJ2-5; TRBD2 is a possible D gene (7 bases). The germline V gene has CDR1 SGHRS and CDR2 YFSETQ. V lost 5 bases to trimming and J lost 4 bases, with 9 bases between them. The CDR3 loop spans 12 amino acids. The CDR3 loop reads CASSGGAETQYF. CDR3 coding DNA: TGCGCCAGCAGTGGGGGGGCAGAGACCCAGTACTTC. The entire variable domain, with the rest obtained from reference TRBV5-1 and TRBJ2-5, is as follows: KAGVTQTPRYLIKTRGQQVTLSCSPISGHRSVSWYQQTPGQGLQFLFEYFSETQRNKGNFPGRFSGRQFSNSRSEMNVSTLELGDSALYLCASSGGAETQYFGPGTRLLVL.

This clonotype was detected a few times. The chain joins TRBV29-1 to TRBJ2-7, with D perhaps TRBD2 (6 bases). Looked up from germline, CDR1 is SQVTM and CDR2 is ANQGSEA. V lost 6 bases and J 2 bases, leaving 17 bases between the germline ends. The CDR3 consists of 14 residues. CDR3 nucleotide sequence: TGCAGCGTGGGCCCCGGGACTGGGACCTACGAGCAGTACTTC. It specifies CSVGPGTGTYEQYF.